This TCR beta chain was recovered during a study of tumor-infiltrating lymphocytes in primary liver carcinoma. Unsorted bulk tissue, about 18-32 mg of it, served as the source for co-extraction of RNA and DNA. The proportion of viable tumor cells exceeded 80% in every tumor sample. The authors made TCR beta cDNA from approximately 500 ng total RNA with a constant-region primer. Three nested multiplex PCR rounds, a slightly modified ARM-PCR method, built the TCR beta libraries. Forward primers for TRBV1-TRBV30 and a C-beta reverse primer served the first two PCR rounds, at around 9 cycles each. A single record per CDR3 protein comes from TCRdb applying MiXCR to the multiplex PCR reads. Altogether 80,000 or so distinct CDR3 sequences are present, about 70% being singletons, with the ten largest covering about an eighth. Germline values: CDR1 SGHAT, CDR2 FQNNGV. Trimming removed 6 bases from V and 9 bases from J, with 18 bases in between. The CDR3 covers 14 residues.

The material sequenced was liver tumor tissue from sampling region 4. The sample's subset: tumor region T4, right-lateral pole. The sequence came from a woman in her sixties or seventies with primary liver carcinoma and hepatitis B virus infection. The chain links TRBV11-2 to TRBJ2-1, with a weak D call TRBD1 (5 bases). CDR3 bases: TGTGCCAGCAGACAGGCTCGGATGGAAACTGAGCAGTTCTTC. The encoded protein is CASRQARMETEQFF.